The 3 T cell receptor beta chains presented below share a single source sample, sequenced in a study of blood T cell repertoires in COVID-19. TCRdb's table, derived via immunoSEQ multiplex PCR, lists solely in-frame clones and lacks some. Of about 270,000 clones listed, 70% to 90% were seen once; the top ten hold about 16%. Material for sequencing was PBMCs or T cells enriched from blood (not recorded which). These receptors came from a man between 18 and 35 years old who had recovered from COVID-19.

V usage is TRBV10-3 and J usage is TRBJ1-2, with 9 bases identical to TRBD1. This CDR3 is built from 15 residues. The junction had 9 bases not matched to a gene; V was cut back by 8 bases and J by 2 bases. The germline V gene encodes CDR1 ENHRY and CDR2 SYGVKD. The CDR3 reads CAILDGGQGNYGYTF. The CDR3, as DNA: TGTGCCATCCTAGACGGGGGACAGGGAAACTATGGCTACACCTTC.

The count of this clone is one. The V gene is TRBV11-2, the J gene TRBJ2-2; 9 bases agree with TRBD1. Germline V gene data show CDR1 as SGHAT and CDR2 as FQNNGV. The junction had 7 bases not matched to a gene; V was cut back by 2 bases and J by 0 bases. The CDR3 extends over 18 amino acids. The CDR3 DNA reads as TGTGCCAGCAGCTTATCACCGGGACAGGGCGCGAACACCGGGGAGCTGTTTTTT. Translated: CASSLSPGQGANTGELFF.

V gene TRBV5-1 combines with J gene TRBJ2-2; a weak D match, TRBD2 (5 bases). V was pared by 0 bases and J by 5 bases, with 5 bases between. The CDR3 consists of 13 residues. Germline CDR1 is SGHRS and CDR2 is YFSETQ. CDR3: CASSLGTTGELFF. Written as DNA, the CDR3 is TGCGCCAGCAGCTTGGGGACTACCGGGGAGCTGTTTTTT.